The sequence of this TCR beta chain was determined in a study of blood T cells in healthy people across ages. Germline V CDR1 and CDR2: SNHLY, FYNNEI. Trimming took 2 bases from V and 5 from J, leaving 12 bases between them. The CDR3 runs 14 residues. Findings of the study overall: A greater number of naive CD4+ cells and higher diversity distinguished long-lived donors from aged donors. Per million T cells, TCR beta diversity dropped about linearly as age rose. Strong correlation linked observed beta diversity and percent naive T cells.

Regarding this clonotype: Its antigen is unknown.

Using a J-beta primer mix together with a sample-barcoded 5' primer, a second PCR was run for roughly 6 to 12 cycles. Every cDNA molecule bore a tag from a template-switch adaptor containing 12 random nucleotides. MiXCR, applied by TCRdb to the 5' RACE reads, yields one record per CDR3 protein. Of 1.5 million to 2 million distinct CDR3 sequences in the sample, 49% were seen once. The gene calls are TRBV2 and TRBJ2-5; D call uncertain. The sequencing sample was made of blood. The TCR was taken from a woman aged 40 to 50 in good health. The CDR3 nucleotides are TGTGCCAGCAGTGAAACGGCGGTCAGGGAGACCCAGTACTTC. Amino acids: CASSETAVRETQYF.